Shown below are 21 T cell receptor beta chains from a single sample sequenced in a study of identical twins. MiXCR, applied by TCRdb to the 5' RACE reads, yields one record per CDR3 protein. The data contain approximately 670,000 distinct CDR3 sequences, around 6.1% of them singletons. The sample consisted of naive T cells sorted from blood. The receptors here all came from a man between 18 and 35 years old in good health.

This clonotype was detected ten times or more. The rearrangement joins TRBV29-1 to TRBJ2-3; 11 bases align to TRBD2. The CDR3 extends over 15 amino acids. The V gene end was trimmed by 7 bases and the J gene end by 4 bases; junction bases not matched to a gene: 10. Germline CDR1 reads SQVTM; CDR2 reads ANQGSEA. CDR3 residues: CSALTTSGSADTQYF. In DNA form, the CDR3 reads TGCAGCGCACTCACCACTAGCGGGAGTGCAGATACGCAGTATTTT.

There are many counts of this clonotype. The chain joins TRBV7-2 to TRBJ1-5; a weak D match, TRBD1 (6 bases). The CDR3 covers 16 residues. Trimming stripped 1 base from V and 7 bases from J, with 17 bases between. Germline V gene data show CDR1 as SGHTA and CDR2 as FQGNSA. This CDR3 is CASSLGGLGHGQPQHF. In DNA, the CDR3 is TGTGCCAGCAGCTTAGGAGGGTTGGGACATGGCCAGCCCCAGCATTTT.

This clonotype was observed at least ten times. V usage is TRBV10-3 and J usage is TRBJ2-5; D remains ambiguous. Germline-derived CDR1 and CDR2 are ENHRY and SYGVKD. V was trimmed by 2 bases and J by 2 bases, leaving 6 bases between them. This CDR3 has 13 amino acids. CDR3 in amino acids: CAISERLQETQYF. The DNA of the CDR3 is TGTGCCATCAGTGAGCGACTGCAAGAGACCCAGTACTTC.

The chain has TRBV7-6 and TRBJ1-5; no firm D call. The V end was cut by 7 bases, the J end by 9 bases, with 10 bases between. CDR3 size: 11 residues. CDR1 is SGHVS and CDR2 is FNYEAQ in the germline V gene. CDR3: CASIGRRPQHF. CDR3 coding DNA: TGTGCCAGCATTGGGCGGCGGCCCCAGCATTTT. Variable domain in full (rest from reference TRBV7-6 and TRBJ1-5): GAGVSQSPRYKVTKRGQDVALRCDPISGHVSLYWYRQALGQGPEFLTYFNYEAQQDKSGLPNDRFSAERPEGSISTLTIQRTEQRDSAMYRCASIGRRPQHFGDGTRLSIL.

In its sample, this clonotype was seen many times. The chain links TRBV6-1 to TRBJ1-6; D gene unclear. Per the germline V gene, CDR1 is MNHNS and CDR2 is SASEGT. This CDR3 region has 14 residues. V gave up 8 bases and J gave up 1 base, with 9 bases separating them. The CDR3 DNA sequence: TGTGCCAGCCTCAACAATTCCTATAATTCACCCCTCCACTTT. This encodes CASLNNSYNSPLHF.

This clonotype was observed at least ten times. The chain has TRBV12-3 or TRBV12-4 and TRBJ2-1, with D uncertain. This CDR3 region has 16 residues. Trimming took off 1 base at V and 0 bases at J, with 10 bases between the two ends. Here the CDR3 reads CASSLGLVSSYNEQFF. Here the CDR3 DNA reads TGTGCCAGCAGTTTAGGTCTCGTGAGCTCCTACAATGAGCAGTTCTTC.

This clonotype was observed many times. J is TRBJ2-1 and V is TRBV9, with 8 bases aligning to TRBD2. This CDR3 has 15 residues. The V and J ends lost 2 bases and 8 bases, in that order; junction bases with no gene match: 9. Germline CDR1 and CDR2: SGDLS and YYNGEE. The CDR3 DNA reads as TGTGCCAGCAGCGTTTCAAGCGGGAGAGTCTATGAGCAGTTCTTC. Residues: CASSVSSGRVYEQFF.

This clonotype was detected only a few times. The V call is TRBV20-1, the J call TRBJ2-1; D call uncertain. Germline values: CDR1 DFQATT, CDR2 SNEGSKA (reference sequence). The CDR3 length is 11 residues. Trimming removed 5 bases from V and 5 bases from J, with 7 bases in between. The CDR3 DNA follows: TGCAGTGCTCTAGGACACAATGAGCAGTTCTTC. This sequence encodes CSALGHNEQFF.

This clonotype was seen only once. This rearrangement joins TRBV20-1 to TRBJ1-1, with D perhaps TRBD1 (6 bases). CDR3 length equals 12 residues. CDR1 is DFQATT, CDR2 SNEGSKA, per germline (reference sequence). The V gene lost 6 bases and the J gene lost 9 bases, with 17 bases spanning the gap. The CDR3 is CSANSSGGQAFF. DNA of the CDR3: TGCAGTGCGAACTCCTCTGGGGGGCAAGCTTTCTTT.

The chain is built from TRBV12-3 or TRBV12-4 and TRBJ1-5; D might be TRBD1 (6 bases). Trimming removed 2 bases at V and 7 bases at J, with 12 bases between. The CDR3 has 14 amino acids. The CDR3 loop reads CASSLNRVGQPQHF. CDR3 nucleotide sequence: TGTGCCAGCAGTTTAAACAGGGTTGGGCAGCCCCAGCATTTT.

This clonotype was counted only a few times. The chain recombines TRBV7-9 with TRBJ2-7, with a weak D call TRBD2 (5 bases). CDR1 is SEHNR, CDR2 FQNEAQ, per germline (reference sequence). This CDR3 is 12 amino acids long. V dropped 5 bases and J dropped 3 bases, with 8 bases sitting between them. Written as DNA, the CDR3 is TGTGCCAGCAGCGGCGACTACTACGAGCAGTACTTC. It is translated as CASSGDYYEQYF. Combining the CDR3 with reference TRBV7-9 and TRBJ2-7 gives the whole variable domain DTGVSQNPRHKITKRGQNVTFRCDPISEHNRLYWYRQTLGQGPEFLTYFQNEAQLEKSRLLSDRFSAERPKGSFSTLEIQRTEQGDSAMYLCASSGDYYEQYFGPGTRLTVT.

This clonotype came up many times. This chain connects TRBV7-2 to TRBJ2-7; D unresolved. With 1 base removed from V and 5 bases from J, the gap between germline ends came to 6 bases. Germline CDR1 reads SGHTA; CDR2 reads FQGNSA. This CDR3 comprises 12 residues. In DNA, the CDR3 is TGTGCCAGCAGCTTAGTCCCCCACGAGCAGTACTTC. Translation gives CASSLVPHEQYF.

This clonotype was counted ten times or more. This rearrangement joins TRBV7-2 to TRBJ2-3; D is ambiguous. This CDR3 spans 13 amino acids. The V end was cut by 1 base, the J end by 5 bases, with 7 bases between. CDR1 and CDR2 (germline): SGHTA, FQGNSA. This CDR3 is CASSLVPGDTQYF. Here the CDR3 DNA reads TGTGCCAGCAGCTTAGTGCCGGGAGATACGCAGTATTTT. The variable domain in full, with the rest retrieved from reference TRBV7-2 and TRBJ2-3, is GAGVSQSPSNKVTEKGKDVELRCDPISGHTALYWYRQSLGQGLEFLIYFQGNSAPDKSGLPSDRFSAERTGGSVSTLTIQRTQQEDSAVYLCASSLVPGDTQYFGPGTRLTVL.

At least ten counts were recorded for this clonotype. V is TRBV3-1 and J is TRBJ1-4, with TRBD1 as a possible D gene (5 bases). The CDR3 covers 14 residues. CDR1 LGHDT and CDR2 YNNKEL come from the germline V gene (reference sequence). Trimming removed 3 bases from V and 4 bases from J, with 9 bases in between. The CDR3, as DNA: TGTGCCAGCAGCCAGACAGCCCTTAATGAAAAACTGTTTTTT. This translates into CASSQTALNEKLFF.

This clonotype was counted ten times or more. V usage is TRBV5-1 and J usage is TRBJ2-3; 7 bases map to TRBD2. Germline V gene sequence: CDR1 SGHRS, CDR2 YFSETQ. The CDR3 contains 14 residues. Trimming took 4 bases from V and 5 from J; bases not matched to a gene: 7. CDR3 coding DNA: TGCGCCAGCAGCCGGTGGGGGAGGGGAGATACGCAGTATTTT. Amino acid sequence: CASSRWGRGDTQYF.

This clonotype appeared a few times. V usage is TRBV15 and J usage is TRBJ1-2, with 10 bases that match TRBD1. Germline values: CDR1 LNHNV, CDR2 YYDKDF (reference sequence). The CDR3 runs 15 residues. The ends lost 2 bases at V and 8 bases at J; junction bases unmatched: 8. In nucleotides, the CDR3 is TGTGCCACCAGCAGACTTAAACAGACAGGGGGCGGCTACACCTTC. Translated: CATSRLKQTGGGYTF.

At least ten counts were recorded for this clonotype. As DNA, the CDR3 is TGCAGTGCTAGTGGGGCGGGGCCCCAGCATTTT. Translating it yields CSASGAGPQHF. The chain uses TRBV20-1 and TRBJ1-5; D is perhaps TRBD1 (5 bases). The germline V gene has CDR1 DFQATT and CDR2 SNEGSKA (reference sequence). Deletions cut 3 bases from V and 9 bases from J, with 9 bases between. The CDR3 loop spans 11 amino acids.

This clonotype showed up many times. V gene TRBV5-1 combines with J gene TRBJ2-2; D is uncertain. V shed 2 bases and J shed 2 bases, with 10 bases lying between them. Germline-derived CDR1 and CDR2 are SGHRS and YFSETQ. CDR3 size: 15 residues. The CDR3 sequence: CASSFEGRNTGELFF. The CDR3 DNA reads TGCGCCAGCAGCTTCGAAGGGCGAAACACCGGGGAGCTGTTTTTT.

This clonotype was picked up many times. The V call is TRBV10-3, the J call TRBJ1-6; 7 nucleotides match TRBD1. This CDR3 is built from 16 residues. V shed 0 bases, J shed 1 base, and the junction held 0 bases outside the gene matches. From germline, CDR1 is ENHRY and CDR2 SYGVKD. Here the CDR3 reads CAISESRGSYNSPLHF. The CDR3 DNA sequence: TGTGCCATCAGTGAGTCCAGGGGGTCCTATAATTCACCCCTCCACTTT.

There are a few counts of this clonotype. The gene calls are TRBV7-9 and TRBJ2-7; D may match TRBD1 or TRBD2 (5 bases each). The CDR3 loop spans 16 amino acids. Trimming shortened V by 4 bases and J by 4 bases, and 20 bases separated the two germline ends. Germline V gene data show CDR1 as SEHNR and CDR2 as FQNEAQ (reference sequence). CDR3 nucleotide sequence: TGTGCCAGCAGCTCCATTTCCGGGACGCAGAGATACGAGCAGTACTTC. Protein: CASSSISGTQRYEQYF.

At least ten counts were recorded for this clonotype. The chain has TRBV29-1 and TRBJ1-1; a weak D match, TRBD1 (5 bases). The CDR3 spans 10 residues. Germline lookup yields CDR1 SQVTM and CDR2 ANQGSEA. The CDR3 DNA follows: TGCGTTGTCGGGGGGACTGAAGCTTTCTTT. This gives the protein CVVGGTEAFF.